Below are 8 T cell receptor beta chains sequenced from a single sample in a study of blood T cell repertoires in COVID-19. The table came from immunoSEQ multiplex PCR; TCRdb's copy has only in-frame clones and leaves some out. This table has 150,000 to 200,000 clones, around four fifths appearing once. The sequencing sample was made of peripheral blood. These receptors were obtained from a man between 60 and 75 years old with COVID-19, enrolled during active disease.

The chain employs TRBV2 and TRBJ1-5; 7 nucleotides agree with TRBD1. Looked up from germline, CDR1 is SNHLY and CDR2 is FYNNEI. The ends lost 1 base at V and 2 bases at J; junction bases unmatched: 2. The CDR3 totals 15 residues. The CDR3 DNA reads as TGTGCCAGCAGTGAAGGTGGACAGGGCAATCAGCCCCAGCATTTT. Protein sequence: CASSEGGQGNQPQHF.

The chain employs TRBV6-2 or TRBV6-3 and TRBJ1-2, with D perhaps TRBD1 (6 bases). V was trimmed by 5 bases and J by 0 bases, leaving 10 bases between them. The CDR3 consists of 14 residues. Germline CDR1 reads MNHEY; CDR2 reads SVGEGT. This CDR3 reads CASSRGGPNYGYTF. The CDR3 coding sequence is TGTGCCAGCAGTAGAGGGGGTCCTAACTATGGCTACACCTTC.

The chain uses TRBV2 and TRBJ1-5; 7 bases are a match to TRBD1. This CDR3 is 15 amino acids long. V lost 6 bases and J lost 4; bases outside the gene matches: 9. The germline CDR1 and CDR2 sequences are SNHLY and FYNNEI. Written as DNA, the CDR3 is TGTGCCAGCAGGAGGGACAGCTCCCCTAATCAGCCCCAGCATTTT. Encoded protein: CASRRDSSPNQPQHF.

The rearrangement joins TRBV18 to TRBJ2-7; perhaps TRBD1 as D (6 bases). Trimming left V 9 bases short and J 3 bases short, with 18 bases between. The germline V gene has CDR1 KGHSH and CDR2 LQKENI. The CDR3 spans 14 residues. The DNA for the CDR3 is TGTGCCAGTACACAGGGTTCGACCGGCTACGAGCAGTACTTC. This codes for CASTQGSTGYEQYF.

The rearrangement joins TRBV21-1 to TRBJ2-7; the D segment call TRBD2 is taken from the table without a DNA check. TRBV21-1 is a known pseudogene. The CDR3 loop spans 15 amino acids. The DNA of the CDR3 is TGTGCCAGCAGCAAAGCCCGCGGGAGGGCGTACGAGCAGTACTTC. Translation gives CASSKARGRAYEQYF.

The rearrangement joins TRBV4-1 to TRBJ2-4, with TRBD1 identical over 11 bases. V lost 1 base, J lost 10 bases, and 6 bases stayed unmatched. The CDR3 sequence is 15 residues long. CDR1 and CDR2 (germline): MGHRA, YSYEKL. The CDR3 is CASSQVRGQGVIQYF. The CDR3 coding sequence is TGCGCCAGCAGCCAAGTGAGGGGACAGGGGGTGATTCAGTACTTC.

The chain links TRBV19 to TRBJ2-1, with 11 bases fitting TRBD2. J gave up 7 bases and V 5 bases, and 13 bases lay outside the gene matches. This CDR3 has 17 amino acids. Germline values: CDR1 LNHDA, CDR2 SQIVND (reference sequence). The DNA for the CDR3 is TGTGCCAGTAGTCTCCAACTGACTAGCGGGATGAGGAATGAGCAGTTCTTC. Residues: CASSLQLTSGMRNEQFF.

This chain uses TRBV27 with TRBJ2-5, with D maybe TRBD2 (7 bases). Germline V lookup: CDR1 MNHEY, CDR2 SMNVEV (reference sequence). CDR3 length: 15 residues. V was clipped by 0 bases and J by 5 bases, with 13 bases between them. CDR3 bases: TGTGCCAGCAGTTTATCGGGGGGGGCCGGTGAGACCCAGTACTTC. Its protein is CASSLSGGAGETQYF.